This T cell receptor (beta chain) was profiled in a study of sequential checkpoint blockade in melanoma. For the study at large: After nivolumab or ipilimumab alone, twenty-two patients had week-13 rebiopsies.

At least ten counts were recorded for this clone. Repertoires were generated with immunoSEQ multiplex PCR, while TCRdb's copy carries only in-frame clones and drops some. The sample holds 40,000 or so clones, over 30% seen once. Documented treatment: randomized to nivolumab then ipilimumab (arm A) or the reverse (arm B). The CDR3 consists of 15 residues. With 3 bases clipped from V and 4 bases from J, the junction kept 8 bases outside the gene matches. Germline V lookup: CDR1 SGHNT, CDR2 YENEEA. The clonotype was recovered from a human donor with melanoma. The starting material was tumor tissue (inferred from file names), obtained from a patient given nivolumab and ipilimumab in sequence. The rearrangement uses TRBV11-3 and TRBJ1-1; TRBD1 matches at 7 bases. The CDR3 spells CASSFLYRGGTEAFF. The CDR3 DNA reads as TGTGCCAGCAGCTTCCTGTACAGGGGAGGCACTGAAGCTTTCTTT. The entire variable domain, with the rest obtained from reference TRBV11-3 and TRBJ1-1, is as follows: EAGVVQSPRYKIIEKKQPVAFWCNPISGHNTLYWYLQNLGQGPELLIRYENEEAVDDSQLPKDRFSAERLKGVDSTLKIQPAELGDSAVYLCASSFLYRGGTEAFFGQGTRLTVV.